This TCR beta chain was captured by sequencing in a study of blood T cells in healthy people across ages. Findings and caveats of the study: The authors considered diversity estimates from one million T cells to be underestimates. No one knew whether donors had CMV, which possibly confounded expanded clonotype changes.

They isolated at least 6 million PBMCs from each sample. Through a sample-barcoded 5' primer and a J-beta primer mix, a second PCR was run for roughly 6 to 11 cycles. Tagging of each cDNA molecule was performed by a template-switch adaptor with 12 random nucleotides. TCRdb itself ran the 5' RACE reads through MiXCR, one entry per CDR3 protein. The sample shows fewer than 1.5 million distinct CDR3 sequences, around two fifths of them seen only once. As for this clonotype: Its cognate antigen is unknown.

The V gene end was trimmed by 5 bases and the J gene end by 2 bases; junction bases not matched to a gene: 11. This CDR3 has 16 residues. The sequence derives from a woman aged 18-30 years in good health. J is TRBJ2-7 and V is TRBV12-3 or TRBV12-4, with 8 bases identical to TRBD2. The sample comprised blood. CDR3 in DNA: TGTGCCAGCAGTCCCCAGAGCGGGGGACCGACCTACGAGCAGTACTTC. Protein: CASSPQSGGPTYEQYF.